Listed here is a single TCR beta chain. The antigen is not known. Method: immunoSEQ multiplex PCR; TCRdb's copy keeps in-frame clones and lacks some. This repertoire shows 100,000 to 150,000 clones, around 83% found once; its top ten account for 9% to 15%. The sample belongs to a study of T cell responses to AZD1222 COVID-19 vaccine. For the study at large: The analysis combined second doses at about 4 or about 12 weeks. Study-wide results and caveats: Repertoire sampling happened only post peak T cell response.

The V segment lost 8 bases and the J segment 3 bases; nucleotides outside the gene matches: 3. The germline V gene encodes CDR1 SGHTA and CDR2 FQGTGA. The CDR3 is 13 amino acids. The sample here was peripheral blood, taken on day 0 of AZD1222 vaccination. The rearrangement uses TRBV7-3 and TRBJ2-3, with 9 bases fitting TRBD2. This sequence originates from an adult in good health. CDR3 loop: CASAAGGTDTQYF. Written as DNA, the CDR3 is TGTGCCAGCGCCGCGGGGGGGACAGATACGCAGTATTTT.